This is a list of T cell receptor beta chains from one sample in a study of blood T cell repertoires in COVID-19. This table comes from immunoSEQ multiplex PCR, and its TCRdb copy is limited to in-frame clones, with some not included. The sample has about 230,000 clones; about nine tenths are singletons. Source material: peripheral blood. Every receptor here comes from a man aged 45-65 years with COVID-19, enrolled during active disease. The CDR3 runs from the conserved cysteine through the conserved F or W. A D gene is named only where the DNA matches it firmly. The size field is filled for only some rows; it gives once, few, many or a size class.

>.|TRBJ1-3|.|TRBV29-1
CSVEEEGNTIYF
TGCAGCGTTGAAGAGGAGGGGAACACCATATATTTT
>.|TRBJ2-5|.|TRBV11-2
CASRNSPETQYF
TGTGCCAGCAGAAACAGCCCGGAGACCCAGTACTTC
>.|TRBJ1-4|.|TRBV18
CASSPTTELNEKLFF
TGTGCCAGCTCTCCCACGACAGAACTTAATGAAAAACTGTTTTTT
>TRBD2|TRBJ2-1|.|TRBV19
CASRAGTTGYEQFF
TGTGCCAGTAGGGCCGGGACTACAGGTTATGAGCAGTTCTTC
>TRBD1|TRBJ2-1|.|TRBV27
CASRDRPFTNEQFF
TGTGCCAGCAGGGACAGGCCCTTTACAAATGAGCAGTTCTTC
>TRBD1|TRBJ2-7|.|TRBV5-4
CASSWGQGAFYEQYF
TGTGCCAGCAGCTGGGGACAGGGGGCTTTCTACGAGCAGTACTTC
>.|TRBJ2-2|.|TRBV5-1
CASSSFAPSEYTGELFF
TGCGCCAGCAGCTCCTTCGCCCCTAGCGAGTACACCGGGGAGCTGTTTTTT
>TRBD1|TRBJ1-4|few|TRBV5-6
CASSPDRGWFRETNEKLFF
TGTGCCAGCAGCCCCGACAGGGGGTGGTTTCGAGAAACTAATGAAAAACTGTTTTTT
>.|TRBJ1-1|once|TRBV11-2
CASGHRATNTEAFF
TGTGCCAGCGGACACCGGGCAACGAACACTGAAGCTTTCTTT
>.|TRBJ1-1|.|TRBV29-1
CSVGGALNTEAFF
TGCAGCGTTGGCGGGGCCCTGAACACTGAAGCTTTCTTT
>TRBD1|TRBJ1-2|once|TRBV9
CASSVGTGGEGYTF
TGTGCCAGCAGCGTAGGGACAGGGGGTGAAGGCTACACCTTC
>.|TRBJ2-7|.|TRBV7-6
CASSLGWTEQYEQYF
TGTGCCAGCAGCTTGGGTTGGACAGAACAATACGAGCAGTACTTC
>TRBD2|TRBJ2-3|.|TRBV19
CASKASEGLAGGLNTQYF
TGTGCCAGTAAAGCCTCTGAGGGACTAGCGGGGGGGCTGAATACGCAGTATTTT
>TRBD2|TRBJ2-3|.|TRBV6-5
CASRPLAESTDTQYF
TGTGCCAGCAGACCACTAGCGGAGAGCACAGATACGCAGTATTTT
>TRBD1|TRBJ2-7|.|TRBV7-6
CASSRLRGQQIYEQYF
TGTGCCAGCAGCCGTCTCCGGGGACAGCAGATCTACGAGCAGTACTTC
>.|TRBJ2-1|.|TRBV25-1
CASSATFGQFF
TGTGCCAGCAGTGCGACATTCGGGCAGTTCTTC
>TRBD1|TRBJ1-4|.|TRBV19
CASRPGQGNEKLFF
TGTGCCAGTAGGCCGGGACAGGGTAATGAAAAACTGTTTTTT
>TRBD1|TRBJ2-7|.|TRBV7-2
CASSRRQGHPGQYF
TGTGCCAGCAGCCGCAGACAGGGTCACCCTGGGCAGTACTTC
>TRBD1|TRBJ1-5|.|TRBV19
CASSQATGGNNQPQHF
TGTGCCAGTAGTCAAGCGACAGGGGGCAACAATCAGCCCCAGCATTTT
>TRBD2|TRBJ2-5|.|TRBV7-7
CASSASGSGETQYF
TGTGCTAGCAGCGCAAGCGGGAGTGGCGAGACCCAGTACTTC
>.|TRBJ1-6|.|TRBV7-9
CASSLEGDSPLHF
TGTGCCAGCAGCTTAGAGGGGGATTCACCCCTCCACTTT
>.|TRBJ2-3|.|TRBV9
CASSVEAVGTDTQYF
TGTGCCAGCAGCGTAGAGGCGGTGGGTACAGATACGCAGTATTTT
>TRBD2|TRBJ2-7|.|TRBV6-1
CASSVQTSGGRSLGEQYF
TGTGCCAGCAGTGTCCAGACTAGCGGGGGACGATCTTTGGGCGAGCAGTACTTC
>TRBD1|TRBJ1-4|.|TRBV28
CASSRDRGEKLFF
TGTGCCAGCAGTCGGGACAGGGGCGAAAAACTGTTTTTT
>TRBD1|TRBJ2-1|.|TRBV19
CASSPRRTGNYNEQFF
TGTGCCAGTAGTCCCCGACGGACAGGGAACTACAATGAGCAGTTCTTC
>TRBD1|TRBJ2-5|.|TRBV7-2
CASSRDSTQETQYF
TGTGCCAGCAGCCGGGACAGTACACAAGAGACCCAGTACTTC
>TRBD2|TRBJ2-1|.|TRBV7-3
CASSLNIAGGQNEQFF
TGTGCCAGCAGCTTAAATATAGCGGGGGGGCAGAATGAGCAGTTCTTC
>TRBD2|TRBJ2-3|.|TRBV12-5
CASGPGLAGASGTDTQYF
TGTGCTAGTGGTCCTGGACTAGCGGGGGCCTCGGGCACAGATACGCAGTATTTT
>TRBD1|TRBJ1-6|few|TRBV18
CASSGTDNSPLHF
TGTGCCAGCTCCGGGACAGACAATTCACCCCTCCACTTT
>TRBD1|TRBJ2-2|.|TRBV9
CASSAGTGGTGELFF
TGTGCCAGCAGCGCCGGGACAGGGGGGACCGGGGAGCTGTTTTTT
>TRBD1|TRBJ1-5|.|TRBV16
CASSQRTGDGNQPQHF
TGTGCCAGCAGCCAACGGACAGGGGATGGCAATCAGCCCCAGCATTTT
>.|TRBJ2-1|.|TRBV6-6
CASSWHQRGNNEQFF
TGTGCCAGCAGTTGGCACCAACGAGGGAACAATGAGCAGTTCTTC
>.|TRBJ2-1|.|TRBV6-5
CASSYAARQGENEQFF
TGTGCCAGCAGTTACGCGGCACGGCAGGGCGAGAATGAGCAGTTCTTC
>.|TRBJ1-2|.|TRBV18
CASSPQEGYGYTF
TGTGCCAGCTCACCACAGGAGGGCTATGGCTACACCTTC
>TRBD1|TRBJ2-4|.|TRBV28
CASSQHTSGQGGIQYF
TGTGCCAGCAGCCAACACACCTCGGGACAGGGTGGCATTCAGTACTTC
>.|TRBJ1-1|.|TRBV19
CASSAGPNTEAFF
TGTGCCAGTAGTGCTGGCCCGAACACTGAAGCTTTCTTT
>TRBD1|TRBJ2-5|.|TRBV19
CASSMGNRDRGETQYF
TGTGCCAGTAGTATGGGAAACCGGGACAGGGGAGAGACCCAGTACTTC
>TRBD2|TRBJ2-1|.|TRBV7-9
CASSIRTSGNGNEQFF
TGTGCCAGCAGCATCCGGACTAGCGGGAATGGCAATGAGCAGTTCTTC
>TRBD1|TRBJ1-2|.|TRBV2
CASSGDRASNYGYTF
TGTGCCAGCAGTGGAGACAGGGCGAGTAACTATGGCTACACCTTC
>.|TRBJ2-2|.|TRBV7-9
CASSLVSPGELFF
TGTGCCAGCAGCTTAGTCTCCCCCGGGGAGCTGTTTTTT
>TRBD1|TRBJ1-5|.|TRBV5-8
CASSRTGASGPQHF
TGTGCCAGCAGTAGGACAGGGGCCAGCGGGCCCCAGCATTTT
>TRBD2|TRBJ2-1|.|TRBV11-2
CASSPRLAPLNEQFF
TGTGCCAGCAGCCCCAGACTAGCCCCTTTGAATGAGCAGTTCTTC
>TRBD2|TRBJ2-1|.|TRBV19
CASSIRLAGPYNEQFF
TGTGCCAGTAGTATCCGACTAGCGGGCCCCTACAATGAGCAGTTCTTC
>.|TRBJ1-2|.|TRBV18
CASSPADDNYGYTF
TGTGCCAGCTCACCGGCAGATGATAACTATGGCTACACCTTC
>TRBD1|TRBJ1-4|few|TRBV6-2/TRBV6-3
CASSPGQGSEKLFF
TGTGCCAGCAGTCCCGGACAGGGTTCGGAAAAACTGTTTTTT
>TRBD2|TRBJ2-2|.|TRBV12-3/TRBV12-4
CASRRLAPGELFF
TGTGCCAGCAGACGACTAGCCCCAGGGGAGCTGTTTTTT
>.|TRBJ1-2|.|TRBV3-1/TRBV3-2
CASSQVGAGNGYGYTF
TGTGCCAGCAGCCAAGTTGGGGCAGGGAATGGCTATGGCTACACCTTC